Each of the 25 T cell receptor beta chains below was sequenced from the same sample in a study of T cells in Graves' hyperthyroidism and ophthalmopathy. The source material, RNA transcripts, was used to amplify TCR beta CDR3 regions. HTBI primers were employed in a first-round RT-PCR of the TCR CDR3. From the multiplex PCR reads, TCRdb called clonotypes with MiXCR, one entry per CDR3 protein. The sample has approximately 590,000 distinct CDR3 sequences, 15% to 19% seen once. The sample comprised blood. These receptor sequences come from a woman in her 30s with Graves' hyperthyroidism.

There are many counts of this clonotype. CDR3 residues: CASTSPWASDGTGELFF. The CDR3 DNA is TGTGCCAGCACCTCCCCCTGGGCTAGCGATGGCACCGGGGAGCTGTTTTTT. This chain joins TRBV7-2 and TRBJ2-2, with D possibly matching TRBD2 (6 bases). This CDR3 comprises 17 residues. V was pared by 7 bases and J by 4 bases, with 22 bases between. Germline lookup yields CDR1 SGHTA and CDR2 FQGNSA.

At least ten counts were recorded for this clonotype. The rearrangement uses TRBV6-5 and TRBJ2-7, with TRBD2 identical over 9 bases. Germline V CDR1 and CDR2: MNHEY, SVGAGI. The CDR3 sequence is 16 residues long. V lost 2 bases to trimming and J lost 2 bases; unmatched junction nucleotides: 7. CDR3 residues: CASSYGLAKNPYEQYF. In nucleotides, the CDR3 is TGTGCCAGCAGTTACGGACTAGCGAAAAACCCCTACGAGCAGTACTTC.

This clonotype was counted at least ten times. V and J are TRBV6-2 or TRBV6-3 and TRBJ2-7; tentative D call: TRBD2 (5 bases). Trimming left V 6 bases short and J 7 bases short, with 19 bases between. The CDR3 sequence is 14 residues long. Germline V lookup: CDR1 MNHEY, CDR2 SVGEGT. The CDR3 DNA reads TGTGCCAGCAGCCTCGGACTGACTCCTAGTGAGCAGTACTTC. This sequence encodes CASSLGLTPSEQYF.

The chain couples TRBV20-1 to TRBJ2-2, with D maybe TRBD2 (5 bases). The CDR3 has 13 amino acids. V was shortened by 5 bases and J by 3 bases, with 10 bases between the two germline ends. Germline V gene sequence: CDR1 DFQATT, CDR2 SNEGSKA (reference sequence). The CDR3 loop is CSAEPGYTGELFF. CDR3 coding DNA: TGCAGTGCTGAACCGGGGTACACCGGGGAGCTGTTTTTT.

This clonotype was seen ten or more times. The chain recombines TRBV30 with TRBJ2-1, with 7 bases fitting TRBD2. The V segment lost 3 bases and the J segment 5 bases; nucleotides outside the gene matches: 10. The germline V gene has CDR1 GTSNPN and CDR2 SVGIG (reference sequence). CDR3 size: 15 residues. This chain's CDR3 is CAWRKWASGHNEQFF. The DNA for the CDR3 is TGTGCCTGGAGGAAGTGGGCTAGCGGTCACAATGAGCAGTTCTTC.

This clonotype has only a few counts. V is TRBV7-3 and J is TRBJ1-1; D might be TRBD1 (5 bases). Germline CDR1 is SGHTA and CDR2 is FQGTGA. This CDR3 has 17 residues. V lost 0 bases, J lost 0 bases, and 14 bases lay in between. In DNA, the CDR3 is TGTGCCAGCAGCTTAACCCCGTTAGGGACCATGAACACTGAAGCTTTCTTT. Translated, it gives CASSLTPLGTMNTEAFF. Full variable domain (outside the CDR3, taken from reference TRBV7-3 and TRBJ1-1): GAGVSQTPSNKVTEKGKYVELRCDPISGHTALYWYRQSLGQGPEFLIYFQGTGAADDSGLPNDRFFAVRPEGSVSTLKIQRTERGDSAVYLCASSLTPLGTMNTEAFFGQGTRLTVV.

The CDR3 here is CASSLPKGYNEQFF. CDR3 bases: TGTGCCAGCAGCCTTCCTAAGGGGTACAATGAGCAGTTCTTC. The V and J genes are TRBV4-2 and TRBJ2-1; a possible D gene is TRBD1 (5 bases). There are 14 residues in the CDR3. V lost 4 bases, J lost 4 bases, and 11 bases lay in between. The germline V gene encodes CDR1 LGHNA and CDR2 YNFKEQ.

This clonotype appeared many times. The CDR3: CSVEHNRVVKTYNEQFF. The CDR3 DNA sequence: TGCAGCGTTGAACACAATAGGGTGGTTAAGACCTACAATGAGCAGTTCTTC. This chain joins TRBV29-1 and TRBJ2-1; D ambiguous. This CDR3 has 17 amino acids. Germline V gives CDR1 SQVTM, CDR2 ANQGSEA. Trimming stripped 2 bases from V and 2 bases from J, with 19 bases between.

The table lists this clonotype with a few counts. The genes are TRBV20-1 and TRBJ1-5, with D perhaps TRBD1 (5 bases). Germline CDR1 reads DFQATT; CDR2 reads SNEGSKA (reference sequence). CDR3 length equals 15 residues. V was trimmed by 7 bases and J by 5 bases, leaving 21 bases between them. The CDR3 region is CSVTSGRETDQPQHF. Here the CDR3 DNA reads TGCAGTGTCACTTCTGGCAGGGAAACTGATCAGCCCCAGCATTTT.

This clonotype was observed many times. The genes are TRBV28 and TRBJ2-7; 10 nucleotides match TRBD1. V was pared by 8 bases and J by 0 bases, with 7 bases of the junction left unmatched. Germline assignment: CDR1 MDHEN and CDR2 SYDVKM. There are 15 residues in the CDR3. In DNA, the CDR3 is TGTGCCAGCTCGGACAGGGGGTTAAGCTCCTACGAGCAGTACTTC. This translates into CASSDRGLSSYEQYF.

Details on this clonotype: With a much larger clone just one base away, this may be a read error. This chain joins TRBV20-1 and TRBJ2-7, with D hard to call. There are 12 residues in the CDR3. Deletions cut 3 bases from V and 6 bases from J, with 12 bases between. Germline CDR1 and CDR2: DFQATT and SNEGSKA (reference sequence). The DNA for the CDR3 is TGCAGTGCTAGCAGCCAGTTCTGCGAGCAGTACTTC. It codes for CSASSQFCEQYF.

This clonotype was seen at least ten times. This chain connects TRBV20-1 to TRBJ2-7; 7 bases match TRBD2. The V gene's germline CDR1 is DFQATT and CDR2 SNEGSKA (reference sequence). The CDR3 is 13 amino acids. V gave up 5 bases and J gave up 5 bases; unmatched junction bases: 9. CDR3 amino acids: CSADSGSSNEQYF. CDR3 DNA sequence: TGCAGTGCTGATAGCGGGTCTAGCAACGAGCAGTACTTC.

This clonotype was observed a handful of times. This chain's CDR3 is CAISGGVGPSEQYF. For the CDR3, the DNA is TGTGCCATCAGCGGAGGTGTGGGCCCCTCCGAGCAGTACTTC. This chain uses TRBV10-3 with TRBJ2-7, with D perhaps TRBD2 (5 bases). Germline values: CDR1 ENHRY, CDR2 SYGVKD. The ends were cut back, 6 bases at V and 6 bases at J, with 18 bases in the middle. This CDR3 contains 14 residues.

This chain connects TRBV4-2 to TRBJ1-2, with a weak D call TRBD1 (6 bases). Trimming stripped 1 base from V and 0 bases from J, with 12 bases between. CDR3 length: 16 residues. Germline CDR1 and CDR2: LGHNA and YNFKEQ. CDR3 sequence: CASSQVGGKSNYGYTF. The CDR3, as DNA: TGTGCCAGCAGCCAAGTGGGGGGCAAGTCTAACTATGGCTACACCTTC.

This rearrangement joins TRBV20-1 to TRBJ2-3; 8 nucleotides align to TRBD2. CDR3 length equals 19 residues. V shed 3 bases, J shed 4 bases, and the junction held 21 bases outside the gene matches. The germline V gene has CDR1 DFQATT and CDR2 SNEGSKA (reference sequence). The DNA for the CDR3 is TGCAGTGCTAGTTTCAGGACGGGAGGGCCTGGGTCTAAGGCAGATACGCAGTATTTT. Translation gives CSASFRTGGPGSKADTQYF.

J is TRBJ2-2 and V is TRBV12-3 or TRBV12-4; TRBD2 matches 7 bases. V lost 2 bases, J lost 6 bases, and 9 bases stayed unmatched. The CDR3 loop spans 16 amino acids. The CDR3 DNA reads TGTGCCAGCAGTTTATTCGGGCGGGAGACGTCCGGGGAGCTGTTTTTT. Translating gives CASSLFGRETSGELFF.

The rearrangement links TRBV10-1 to TRBJ2-3; D gene uncertain. Trimming pared 3 bases from V and 1 base from J, leaving 11 bases between. From germline, CDR1 is WNHNN and CDR2 SYGVQD (reference sequence). The CDR3 has 15 amino acids. The CDR3, as DNA: TGCGCCAGCAGTGAAGGGCGATCTGGCACAGATACGCAGTATTTT. Protein sequence: CASSEGRSGTDTQYF.

This clonotype was picked up many times. The chain employs TRBV5-1 and TRBJ2-7, with 10 nucleotides matching TRBD1. This CDR3 contains 14 residues. Looked up from germline, CDR1 is SGHRS and CDR2 is YFSETQ. J gave up 4 bases and V 4 bases, and 5 bases lay outside the gene matches. The DNA of the CDR3 is TGCGCCAGCAGCCATGGGACAGGGGCGTACGAGCAGTACTTC. Protein: CASSHGTGAYEQYF.

This clonotype was detected ten times or more. The chain combines TRBV12-3 or TRBV12-4 with TRBJ2-5, with 11 bases fitting TRBD1. The trim removed 5 bases at V and 5 bases at J, leaving 10 bases unmatched. The CDR3 length is 16 residues. The CDR3 loop reads CASSPGQGGGKETQYF. In DNA, the CDR3 is TGTGCCAGCAGTCCGGGACAGGGGGGTGGGAAGGAGACCCAGTACTTC.

The sample holds a few counts of this clonotype. The rearrangement joins TRBV24-1 to TRBJ2-3; the D gene is possibly TRBD2 (6 bases). This CDR3 has 13 residues. The germline gives CDR1 KGHDR, CDR2 SFDVKD. The V and J ends lost 7 bases and 5 bases respectively, with 12 bases between them. The CDR3 DNA is TGTGCCACCAGCCCAGCGGGCGGAGATACGCAGTATTTT. It yields the protein CATSPAGGDTQYF.

This clonotype has only a few counts. This chain joins TRBV15 and TRBJ2-3, with D possibly matching TRBD2 (6 bases). CDR3 length: 17 residues. Germline CDR1 reads LNHNV; CDR2 reads YYDKDF (reference sequence). V was trimmed by 0 bases and J by 0 bases, leaving 13 bases between them. The CDR3 DNA sequence: TGTGCCACCAGCAGAGATGGGACTTCATTTAGCACAGATACGCAGTATTTT. Translation: CATSRDGTSFSTDTQYF.

This clonotype showed up many times. This chain connects TRBV20-1 to TRBJ2-7; possible D gene TRBD2, 6 bases. CDR1 DFQATT and CDR2 SNEGSKA come from the germline V gene (reference sequence). Trimming shortened V by 0 bases and J by 7 bases, and 19 bases separated the two germline ends. This CDR3 has 15 amino acids. The DNA for the CDR3 is TGCAGTGCTAGAGATGTAACTAGCAGCCGGGGGGAGCAGTACTTC. Its translation: CSARDVTSSRGEQYF.

In its sample, this clonotype was seen many times. The chain joins TRBV7-9 to TRBJ1-2; TRBD1 aligns across 7 bases. CDR3 length: 14 residues. Trimming took 4 bases from V and 4 from J; bases not matched to a gene: 6. Germline V gene lookup returns CDR1 SEHNR and CDR2 FQNEAQ (reference sequence). In DNA form, the CDR3 reads TGTGCCAGCAGCTCATCCGGGACAGCCTATGGCTACACCTTC. Its protein is CASSSSGTAYGYTF. Using reference TRBV7-9 and TRBJ1-2 for the parts outside the CDR3, the full variable domain is DTGVSQNPRHKITKRGQNVTFRCDPISEHNRLYWYRQTLGQGPEFLTYFQNEAQLEKSRLLSDRFSAERPKGSFSTLEIQRTEQGDSAMYLCASSSSGTAYGYTFGSGTRLTVV.

This clonotype has only a few counts. The genes are TRBV6-1 and TRBJ2-2, with D possibly matching TRBD2 (5 bases). The V end was cut by 6 bases, the J end by 7 bases, with 12 bases between. Germline CDR1 is MNHNS and CDR2 is SASEGT. The CDR3 is 13 residues long. The CDR3 protein is CASRRGRDGELFF. The CDR3 DNA is TGTGCCAGCAGGCGTGGGAGAGACGGGGAGCTGTTTTTT.

This clonotype has a count of ten or more. The genes are TRBV3-1 and TRBJ2-3; 8 bases line up with TRBD2. The length of the CDR3 is 18 residues. Germline CDR1 LGHDT, CDR2 YNNKEL (reference sequence). V trimming: 3 bases; J trimming: 4 bases; junction bases outside the gene matches: 15. The CDR3 reads CASSHWGQSGSSADTQYF. The DNA of the CDR3 is TGTGCCAGCAGCCATTGGGGCCAAAGCGGGAGTAGTGCAGATACGCAGTATTTT.